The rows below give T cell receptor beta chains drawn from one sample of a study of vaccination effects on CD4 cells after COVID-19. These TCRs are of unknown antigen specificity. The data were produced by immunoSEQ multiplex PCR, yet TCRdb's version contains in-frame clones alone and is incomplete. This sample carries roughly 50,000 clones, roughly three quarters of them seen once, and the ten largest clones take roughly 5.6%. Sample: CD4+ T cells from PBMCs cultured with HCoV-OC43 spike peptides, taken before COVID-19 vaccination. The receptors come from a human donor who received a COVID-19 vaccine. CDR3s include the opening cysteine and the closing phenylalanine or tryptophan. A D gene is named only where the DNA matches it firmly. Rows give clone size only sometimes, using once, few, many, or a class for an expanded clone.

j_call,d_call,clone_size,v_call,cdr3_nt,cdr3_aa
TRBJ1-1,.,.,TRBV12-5,TGTGCTAGTGGTTTTAGGGGCCACGGTGAAGCTTTCTTT,CASGFRGHGEAFF
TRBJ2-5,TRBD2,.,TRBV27,TGTGCCAGCAGTCCCCCAGCGGGGTTGGGCAAGGAGACCCAGTACTTC,CASSPPAGLGKETQYF
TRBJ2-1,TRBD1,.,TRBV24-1,TGTGCCACCAGTGACAACTCACAGGGGGCCAACGGGGTCGCCCCATTCGGTGAGCAGTTCTTC,CATSDNSQGANGVAPFGEQFF
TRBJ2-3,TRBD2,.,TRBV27,TGTGCCAGCAGGGAATTCGGGACTAGCGGGGGCCGGCCGCAGTATTTT,CASREFGTSGGRPQYF
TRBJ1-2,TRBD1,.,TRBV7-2,TGTGCCAGCACCCCACAGGGGGGCTTCGACTATGGCTACACCTTC,CASTPQGGFDYGYTF
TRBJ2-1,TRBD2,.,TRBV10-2,TGCGCCAGCACCGAGGGGTTAGCGGGGGGTGAGCAGTTCTTC,CASTEGLAGGEQFF
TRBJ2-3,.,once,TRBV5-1,TGCGCCAGCAGCTTGGTTGGATTTAGCACAGATACGCAGTATTTT,CASSLVGFSTDTQYF
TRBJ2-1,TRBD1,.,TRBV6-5,TGTGCCAGCAGGGCCCCGGGACAGATCTACAATGAGCAGTTCTTC,CASRAPGQIYNEQFF
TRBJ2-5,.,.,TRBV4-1,TGCGCCAGCAGCCAAGGAGAAAGTGAAAGGGAGACCCAGTACTTC,CASSQGESERETQYF
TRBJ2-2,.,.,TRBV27,TGTGCCAGCAGTACGGGACTGCTCACCGGGGAGCTGTTTTTT,CASSTGLLTGELFF
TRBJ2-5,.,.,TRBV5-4,TGTGCCAGCAGCCCGGGACACCACCAAGAGACCCAGTACTTC,CASSPGHHQETQYF
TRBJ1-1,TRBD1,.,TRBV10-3,TGTGCCATCAGCCCGGGACAGGGATTGGGAACTGAAGCTTTCTTT,CAISPGQGLGTEAFF
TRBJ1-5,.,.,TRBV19,TGTGCCAGTAGTGGGGGAGGGGGCAATCAGCCCCAGCATTTT,CASSGGGGNQPQHF
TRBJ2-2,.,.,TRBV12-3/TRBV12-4,TGTGCCAGCAGTTTAGTTCGGGCAGGGGAGCTGTTTTTT,CASSLVRAGELFF
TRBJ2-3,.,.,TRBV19,TGTGCCAGTAGTATAGTCGGGTCTTCTGCGCAGTATTTT,CASSIVGSSAQYF
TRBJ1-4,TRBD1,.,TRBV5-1,TGCGCCAGCAGCCGGACAGGGGGCCGAGAAAAACTGTTTTTT,CASSRTGGREKLFF
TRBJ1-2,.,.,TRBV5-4,TGTGCCAGCAGCTTGCCACCGTACCATGGCTACACCTTC,CASSLPPYHGYTF
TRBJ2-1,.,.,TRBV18,TGTGCCAGCTCACCCAACAGGGTTCAGTTCGATGAGCAGTTCTTC,CASSPNRVQFDEQFF
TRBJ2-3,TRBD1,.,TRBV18,TGTGCCAGCTCAACATACAGGGGTGGCACAGATACGCAGTATTTT,CASSTYRGGTDTQYF
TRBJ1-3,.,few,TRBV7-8,TGTGCCAGCAGCCGCCGGGGGACTGGAAACACCATATATTTT,CASSRRGTGNTIYF
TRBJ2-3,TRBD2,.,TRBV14,TGTGCCAGCAGCCAAGGTACCGGGACTAGCGGCACAGATACGCAGTATTTT,CASSQGTGTSGTDTQYF
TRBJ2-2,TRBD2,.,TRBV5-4,TGTGCCAGCAACCGGGCGGGGGGACCAACCGGGGAGCTGTTTTTT,CASNRAGGPTGELFF
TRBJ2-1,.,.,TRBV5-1,TGCGCCAGCAGCGGCCTTGTCCCGGGAACTGAGCAGTTCTTC,CASSGLVPGTEQFF
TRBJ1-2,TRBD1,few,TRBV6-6,TGTGCCAGCAGTCCTACAGGGGACCTCTATGGCTACACCTTC,CASSPTGDLYGYTF
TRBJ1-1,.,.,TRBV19,TGTGCCAGTAAAGATGGCTTGAACACTGAAGCTTTCTTT,CASKDGLNTEAFF
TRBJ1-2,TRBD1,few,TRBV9,TGTGCCAGCAGCGACAGGGGGCAGGGGTATGGCTACACCTTC,CASSDRGQGYGYTF
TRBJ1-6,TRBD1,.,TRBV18,TGTGCCAGCTCACCAGGGGGACAGGGACGACCCCTCCACTTT,CASSPGGQGRPLHF
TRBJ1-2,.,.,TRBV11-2,TGTGCCAGCAGCTTAGCCAGGGAGATGGGTGGCTACACCTTC,CASSLAREMGGYTF
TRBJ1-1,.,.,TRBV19,TGTGCCAGTAGTATATCACGAGGGATAAGGAACACTGAAGCTTTCTTT,CASSISRGIRNTEAFF
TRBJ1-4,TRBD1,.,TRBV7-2,TGTGCCAGCAGCTTTTATCGGACAGGGGCGGGTGAAAAACTGTTTTTT,CASSFYRTGAGEKLFF
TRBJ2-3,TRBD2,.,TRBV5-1,TGCGCCAGCAGCCGTGGACTAGCGGGGCGGGTAGGGGCAGATACGCAGTATTTT,CASSRGLAGRVGADTQYF
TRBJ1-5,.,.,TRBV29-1,TGCAGCCCTAACTATCAGCCCCAGCATTTT,CSPNYQPQHF
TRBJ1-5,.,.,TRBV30,TGTGCCTGGAGCACAGGGTACCAGCCCCAGCATTTT,CAWSTGYQPQHF
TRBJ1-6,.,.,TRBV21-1,TGTGCCAGCATTCACGGGACTTGTCATTCACCCCTCCACTTT,CASIHGTCHSPLHF
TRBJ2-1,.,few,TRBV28,TGTGCCAGCACCACAAGTGGGGCCTCCTACAATGAGCAGTTCTTC,CASTTSGASYNEQFF
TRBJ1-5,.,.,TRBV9,TGTGCCAGCAGCGTAGATGGCAATCAGCCCCAGCATTTT,CASSVDGNQPQHF
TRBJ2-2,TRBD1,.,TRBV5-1,TGCGCCAGCAGCTTGGGGGCTCGGGACAGACAAGCCGAAGGGGAGCTGTTTTTT,CASSLGARDRQAEGELFF
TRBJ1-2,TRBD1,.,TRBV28,TGTGCCAGCACCCCGGGACAGGGGAACTATGGCTACACCTTC,CASTPGQGNYGYTF
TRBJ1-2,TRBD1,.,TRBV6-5,TGTGCCAGCAGCGGTGGACAGGGAGGCTATGGCTACACCTTC,CASSGGQGGYGYTF
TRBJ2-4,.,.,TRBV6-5,TGTGCCAGCAGCCCGCCGGGAGAACAACGGCAGTACTTC,CASSPPGEQRQYF
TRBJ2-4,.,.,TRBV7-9,TGTGCCAGCAGCTCCTCGAGGGGGTTAAACATTCAGTACTTC,CASSSSRGLNIQYF
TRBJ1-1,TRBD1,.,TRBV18,TGTGCCAGCTCACCGGGACAGGGGAACACTGAAGCTTTCTTT,CASSPGQGNTEAFF
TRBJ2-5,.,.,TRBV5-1,TGCGCCAGCAGCTTGCGGGACCGGGAGACCCAGTACTTC,CASSLRDRETQYF